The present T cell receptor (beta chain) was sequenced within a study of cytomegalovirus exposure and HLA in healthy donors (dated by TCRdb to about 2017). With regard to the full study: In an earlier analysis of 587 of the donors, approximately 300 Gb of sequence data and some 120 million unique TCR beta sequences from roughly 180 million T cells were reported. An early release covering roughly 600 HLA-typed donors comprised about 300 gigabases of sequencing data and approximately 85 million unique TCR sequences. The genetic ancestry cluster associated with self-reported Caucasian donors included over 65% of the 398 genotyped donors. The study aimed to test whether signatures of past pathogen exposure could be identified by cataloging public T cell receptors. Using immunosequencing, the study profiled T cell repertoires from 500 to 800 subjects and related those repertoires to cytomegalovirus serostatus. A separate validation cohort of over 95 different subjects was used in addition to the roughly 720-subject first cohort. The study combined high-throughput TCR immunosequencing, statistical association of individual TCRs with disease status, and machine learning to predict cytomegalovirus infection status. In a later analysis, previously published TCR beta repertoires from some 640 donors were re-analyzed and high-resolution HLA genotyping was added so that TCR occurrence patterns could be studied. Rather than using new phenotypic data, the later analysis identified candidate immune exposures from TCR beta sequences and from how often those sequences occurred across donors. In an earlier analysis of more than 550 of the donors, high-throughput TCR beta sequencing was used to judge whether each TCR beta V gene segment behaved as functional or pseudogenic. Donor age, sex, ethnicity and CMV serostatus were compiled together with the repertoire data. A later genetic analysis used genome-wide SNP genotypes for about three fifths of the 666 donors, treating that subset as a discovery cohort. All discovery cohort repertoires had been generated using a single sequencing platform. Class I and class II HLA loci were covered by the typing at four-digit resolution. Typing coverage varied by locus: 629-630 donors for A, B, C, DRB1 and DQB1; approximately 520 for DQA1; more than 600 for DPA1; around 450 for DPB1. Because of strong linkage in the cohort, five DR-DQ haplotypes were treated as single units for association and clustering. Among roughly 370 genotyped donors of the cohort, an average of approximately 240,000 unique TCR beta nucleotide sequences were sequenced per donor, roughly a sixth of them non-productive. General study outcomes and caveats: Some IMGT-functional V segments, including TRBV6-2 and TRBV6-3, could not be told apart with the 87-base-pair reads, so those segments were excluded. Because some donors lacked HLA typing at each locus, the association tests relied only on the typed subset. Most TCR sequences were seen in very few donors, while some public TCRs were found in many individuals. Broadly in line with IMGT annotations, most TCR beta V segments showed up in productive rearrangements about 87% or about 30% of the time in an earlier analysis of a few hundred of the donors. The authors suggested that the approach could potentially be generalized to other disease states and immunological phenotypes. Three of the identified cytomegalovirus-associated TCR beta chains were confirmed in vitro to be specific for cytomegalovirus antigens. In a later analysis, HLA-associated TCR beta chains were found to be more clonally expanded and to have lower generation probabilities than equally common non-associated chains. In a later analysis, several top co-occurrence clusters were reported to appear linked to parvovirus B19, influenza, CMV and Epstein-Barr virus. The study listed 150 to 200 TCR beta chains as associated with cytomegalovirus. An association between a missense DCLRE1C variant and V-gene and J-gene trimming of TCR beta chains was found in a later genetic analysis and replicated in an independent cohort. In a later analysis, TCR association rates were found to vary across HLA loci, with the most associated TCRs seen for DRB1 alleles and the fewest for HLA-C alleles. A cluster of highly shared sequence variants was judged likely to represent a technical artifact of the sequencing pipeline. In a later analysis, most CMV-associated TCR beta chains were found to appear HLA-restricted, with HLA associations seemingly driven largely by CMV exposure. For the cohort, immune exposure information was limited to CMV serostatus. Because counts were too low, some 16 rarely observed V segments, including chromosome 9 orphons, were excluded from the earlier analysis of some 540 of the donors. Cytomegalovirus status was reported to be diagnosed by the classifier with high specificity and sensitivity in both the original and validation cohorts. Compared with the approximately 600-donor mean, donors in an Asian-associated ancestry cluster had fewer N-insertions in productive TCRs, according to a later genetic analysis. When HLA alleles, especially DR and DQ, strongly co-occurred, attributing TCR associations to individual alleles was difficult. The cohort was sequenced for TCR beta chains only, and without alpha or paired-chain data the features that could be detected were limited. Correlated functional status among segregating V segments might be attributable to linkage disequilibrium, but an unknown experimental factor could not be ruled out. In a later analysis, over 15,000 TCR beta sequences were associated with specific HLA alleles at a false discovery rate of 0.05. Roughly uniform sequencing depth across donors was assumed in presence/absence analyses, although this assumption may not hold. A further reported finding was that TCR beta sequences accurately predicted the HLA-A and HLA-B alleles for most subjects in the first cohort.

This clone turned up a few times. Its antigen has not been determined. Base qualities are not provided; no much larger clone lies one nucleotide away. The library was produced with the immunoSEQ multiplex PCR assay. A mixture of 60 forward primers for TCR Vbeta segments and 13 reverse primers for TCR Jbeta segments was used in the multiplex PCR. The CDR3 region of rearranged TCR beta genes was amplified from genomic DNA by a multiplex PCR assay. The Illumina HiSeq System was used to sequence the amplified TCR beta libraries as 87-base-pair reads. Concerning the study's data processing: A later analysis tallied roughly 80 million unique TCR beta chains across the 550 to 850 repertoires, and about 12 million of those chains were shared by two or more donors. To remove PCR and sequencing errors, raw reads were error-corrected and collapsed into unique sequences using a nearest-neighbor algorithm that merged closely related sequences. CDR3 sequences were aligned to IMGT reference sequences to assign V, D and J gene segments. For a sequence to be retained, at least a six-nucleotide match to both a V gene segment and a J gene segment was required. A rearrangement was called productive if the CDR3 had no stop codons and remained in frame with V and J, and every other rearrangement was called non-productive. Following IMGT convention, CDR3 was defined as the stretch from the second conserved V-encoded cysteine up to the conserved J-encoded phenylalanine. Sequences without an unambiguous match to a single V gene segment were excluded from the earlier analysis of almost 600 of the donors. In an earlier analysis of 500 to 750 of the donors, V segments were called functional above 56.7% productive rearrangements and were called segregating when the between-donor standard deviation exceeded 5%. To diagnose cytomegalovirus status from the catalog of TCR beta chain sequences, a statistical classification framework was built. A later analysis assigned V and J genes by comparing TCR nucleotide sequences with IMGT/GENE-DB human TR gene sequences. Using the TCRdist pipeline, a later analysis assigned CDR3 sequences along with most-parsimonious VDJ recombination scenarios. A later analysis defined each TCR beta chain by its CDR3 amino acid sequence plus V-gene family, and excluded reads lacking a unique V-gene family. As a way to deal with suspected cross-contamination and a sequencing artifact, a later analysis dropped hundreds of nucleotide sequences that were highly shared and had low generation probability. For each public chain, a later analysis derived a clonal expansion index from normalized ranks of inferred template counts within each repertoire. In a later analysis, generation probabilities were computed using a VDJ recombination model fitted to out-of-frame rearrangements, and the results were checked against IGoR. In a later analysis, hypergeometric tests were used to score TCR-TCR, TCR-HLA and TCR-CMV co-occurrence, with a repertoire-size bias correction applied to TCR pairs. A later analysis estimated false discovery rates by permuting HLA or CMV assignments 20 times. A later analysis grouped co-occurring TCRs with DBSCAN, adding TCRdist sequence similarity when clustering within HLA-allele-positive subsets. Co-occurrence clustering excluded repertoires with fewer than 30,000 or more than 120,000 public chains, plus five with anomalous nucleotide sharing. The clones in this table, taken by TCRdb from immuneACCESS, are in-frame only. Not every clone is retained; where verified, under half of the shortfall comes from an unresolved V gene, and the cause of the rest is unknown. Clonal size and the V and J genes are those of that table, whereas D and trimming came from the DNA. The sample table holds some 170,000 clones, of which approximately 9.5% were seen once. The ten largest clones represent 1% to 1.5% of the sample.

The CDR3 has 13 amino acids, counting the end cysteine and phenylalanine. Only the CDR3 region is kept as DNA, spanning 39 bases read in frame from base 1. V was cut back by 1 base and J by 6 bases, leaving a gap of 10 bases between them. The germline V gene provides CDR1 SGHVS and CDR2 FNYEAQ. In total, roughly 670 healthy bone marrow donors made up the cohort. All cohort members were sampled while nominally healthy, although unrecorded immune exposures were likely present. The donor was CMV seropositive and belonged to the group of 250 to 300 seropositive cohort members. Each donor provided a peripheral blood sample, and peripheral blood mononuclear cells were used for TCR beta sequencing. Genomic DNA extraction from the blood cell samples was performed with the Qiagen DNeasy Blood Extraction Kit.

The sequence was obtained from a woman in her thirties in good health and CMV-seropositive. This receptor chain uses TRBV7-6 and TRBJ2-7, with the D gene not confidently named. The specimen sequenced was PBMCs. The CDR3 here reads CASSLEQLGEQYF. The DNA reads TGTGCCAGCAGCTTAGAACAGCTCGGCGAGCAGTACTTC.